This is a list of T cell receptor beta chains from one sample in a study of CD8 T cells in Susac syndrome. TCRdb re-derived calls from the immunoSEQ multiplex PCR reads in MiXCR, one entry per CDR3 protein. The data hold some 300,000 distinct CDR3 sequences, with approximately 91% observed a single time. Specimen: CD8+ T cells from PBMCs. The receptors here all came from a human donor with multiple sclerosis. Each CDR3 is given with its conserved first and last residue. The order of the fields is V gene, J gene, clone size, D gene, CDR3 protein, CDR3 DNA. The D gene is left open where the match is weak. Size tells how often a clone was seen (once, few, many) or the class of an expanded clone, and some rows leave it out.

V: TRBV28
J: TRBJ1-5
size: .
D: TRBD1
CDR3: CASIGTVSNQPQHF
DNA: TGTGCCAGCATTGGGACAGTGAGCAATCAGCCCCAGCATTTT

V: TRBV18
J: TRBJ2-7
size: .
D: .
CDR3: CASSPPESLSYEQYF
DNA: TGTGCCAGCTCCCCCCCGGAAAGCCTCTCCTACGAGCAGTACTTC

V: TRBV10-3
J: TRBJ2-5
size: .
D: TRBD2
CDR3: CAISPGTSGRLRETQYF
DNA: TGTGCCATCAGCCCCGGGACTAGCGGGAGGTTAAGGGAGACCCAGTACTTC

V: TRBV7-3
J: TRBJ2-3
size: .
D: .
CDR3: CASSLTGAGTDTQYF
DNA: TGTGCCAGCAGCTTAACCGGGGCTGGCACAGATACGCAGTATTTT

V: TRBV7-7
J: TRBJ2-1
size: .
D: .
CDR3: CAVTRAGRNEQFF
DNA: TGTGCTGTAACCAGGGCCGGGCGCAATGAGCAGTTCTTC

V: TRBV27
J: TRBJ2-2
size: .
D: TRBD1
CDR3: CASSFSPTGGGTGELFF
DNA: TGTGCCAGCAGTTTTTCGCCGACAGGGGGTGGCACCGGGGAGCTGTTTTTT

V: TRBV19
J: TRBJ1-1
size: .
D: .
CDR3: CASSTWEDTEAFF
DNA: TGTGCCAGTAGTACCTGGGAAGACACTGAAGCTTTCTTT

V: TRBV6-2/TRBV6-3
J: TRBJ1-2
size: .
D: .
CDR3: CASILGPAEEGYTF
DNA: TGTGCCAGCATCTTAGGTCCCGCAGAGGAAGGCTACACCTTC

V: TRBV2
J: TRBJ2-7
size: .
D: TRBD2
CDR3: CASRDPTSGVSSYEQYF
DNA: TGTGCCAGCCGCGACCCGACTAGCGGGGTCAGCTCCTACGAGCAGTACTTC

V: TRBV3-1
J: TRBJ1-4
size: .
D: .
CDR3: CASSLQEKLFF
DNA: TGTGCCAGCAGCCTACAGGAAAAACTGTTTTTT

V: TRBV4-3
J: TRBJ2-7
size: .
D: TRBD2
CDR3: CASSQDRSGASYEQYF
DNA: TGCGCCAGCAGCCAAGATAGGAGCGGGGCCTCCTACGAGCAGTACTTC

V: TRBV12-3/TRBV12-4
J: TRBJ2-3
size: .
D: .
CDR3: CASSSPFTGTDTQYF
DNA: TGTGCCAGCAGCAGCCCTTTTACGGGGACAGATACGCAGTATTTT

V: TRBV6-2/TRBV6-3
J: TRBJ2-7
size: few
D: TRBD1
CDR3: CASVKGATSYEQYF
DNA: TGTGCCAGCGTAAAGGGGGCCACCTCCTACGAGCAGTACTTC

V: TRBV4-3
J: TRBJ2-7
size: .
D: TRBD2
CDR3: CASSQGRGGIYEQYF
DNA: TGCGCCAGCAGCCAAGGGAGGGGAGGGATCTACGAGCAGTACTTC

V: TRBV7-9
J: TRBJ1-2
size: .
D: .
CDR3: CASSPPGSYGYTF
DNA: TGTGCCAGCAGCCCGCCAGGGTCATATGGCTACACCTTC

V: TRBV28
J: TRBJ2-6
size: .
D: .
CDR3: CASSSLSGILSGANVLTF
DNA: TGTGCCAGCAGTTCCCTCTCCGGGATCCTCTCTGGGGCCAACGTCCTGACTTTC

V: TRBV29-1
J: TRBJ1-6
size: once
D: .
CDR3: CSVREGSNSPLHF
DNA: TGCAGCGTGCGTGAAGGGTCGAATTCACCCCTCCACTTT